Sequencing of this TCR beta chain was carried out in a study of T cells in Graves' hyperthyroidism and ophthalmopathy (dated by TCRdb to about 2019). As for the study more broadly: Peripheral blood samples were taken at initial diagnosis, before any treatment was given. To identify distinguishing TCR V-J signatures, a discovery cohort of 100 or so patients was used, comprising 40 to 45 with Graves' ophthalmopathy and 55 to 65 with stable Graves' hyperthyroidism. Prospective prediction of ophthalmopathy was tested in an independent validation cohort consisting of 18 to 20 hyperthyroidism patients and some 15 patients who later progressed to ophthalmopathy. For training and testing, the 80 to 100 patients in the discovery cohort were randomly divided in a 7:3 ratio. In addition, the study compared T-cell repertoires in thyroid tissue and in blood from several Graves' hyperthyroidism patients. After sampling, hyperthyroidism patients received methimazole starting at 30 mg daily, and ophthalmopathy patients received high-dose intravenous methylprednisolone. The paper reports TCR Vbeta CDR3 sequencing of over 130 peripheral blood samples: under 45 ophthalmopathy, 75 to 80 hyperthyroidism and approximately 17 progressor patients.

This clonotype has a count of ten or more. What this receptor recognizes is not known. The input lacks base qualities; no much larger clone sits a single base away. Paper-wide results and their limitations: During validation, the model predicted progression to ophthalmopathy a median of roughly six months ahead of onset, with almost 71% sensitivity and about 72% specificity. Sample size was not statistically predetermined, and blinding of investigators to group allocation was not performed. Ophthalmopathy was separated from stable hyperthyroidism by a 13 V-J signature model, with about 88% sensitivity and around 81% specificity obtained in cross-validation and 80%/75% obtained in testing. Most expanded thyroid clonotypes (frequency above 0.001) were also detected in blood, a finding suggesting that blood repertoires may reflect thyroid immune responses.

V loses 4 bases of germline sequence and J loses 0 bases, and the interval between the two ends is 22 bases. Reading from cysteine to phenylalanine, the CDR3 counts 18 amino acids. Of all the DNA, just the CDR3 is kept, 54 bases in frame from base 1. The germline V gene supplies CDR1 SGHRS and CDR2 YFSETQ. Ophthalmopathy patients had moderately to severely active disease, with a Clinical Activity Score of 3 or more, a NOSPECS grade of 4 or more, and a disease duration of less than 3 months. Any patient with an uncontrolled infection, another autoimmune disease, pregnancy or lactation was excluded. Diagnoses were established on the basis of clinical symptoms, serum thyroxine and TRAb, thyroid ultrasound, and orbital computed tomography. Ficoll-Paque density gradient centrifugation was used to isolate PBMCs from about 10 ml of fresh peripheral blood. Trizol reagent was used to extract total RNA, and RNA quality was then checked on an Agilent 2100 Bioanalyzer.

TCR beta CDR3 regions were amplified from RNA transcripts. A first-round RT-PCR of the TCR CDR3 used the HTBI primer set with the Qiagen OneStep RT-PCR kit. Libraries were constructed in a second round of multiplex PCR, after which size selection and purification were carried out. Sequencing of the libraries was done on an Illumina HiSeq2000 using paired-end 100 bp reads. Turning to the authors' computational methods: SOAPnuke was used to process the raw data, throwing out any read that contained adapters or uncalled bases, had a mean Phred below 15, or lacked an exact constant-primer or identifier match. COPE v1.2.5 was used to merge high-quality paired reads, and clonotypes were defined as unique nucleotide sequences. Clonotypes were aligned to IMGT TRBV, TRBD and TRBJ reference segments using MiTCR v1.1. Only V-J combinations with frequency above 0.0001, covering roughly 99% of repertoires, were analysed. A TCS score was defined as the ratio of F50 (clonal expansion) to E x V (chaos), with BLOSUM62-based TCRdist applied between CDR3 peptides within each V-J. Welch's t-statistics and random forest reduced 500 to 550 V-J features to under 15, which were used in a naive Bayes classifier (R e1071). Using fastp trimming at Q25 and MiXCR clonotype assembly, TCRdb reanalyzed the public sequencing data and kept in-frame beta chains. Identical CDR3 protein sequences are pooled into one entry, listed with their most common genes and DNA. The V and J calls were determined by TCRdb, not by the authors. Across this sample there are approximately 380,000 distinct CDR3 sequences, with 11% to 15% seen only once. The biggest ten clones account for approximately 29% of the sample.

This TCR was sampled from a man aged 45 to 65 with Graves' ophthalmopathy. The chain is made from TRBV5-1 and TRBJ1-1; D gene: possibly TRBD1, on 6 matching bases. The sample was blood. The CDR3 sequence is CASSRERRGGAMNTEAFF. The DNA sequence follows: TGCGCCAGCAGCCGTGAAAGGAGGGGGGGGGCTATGAACACTGAAGCTTTCTTT.